This entry lists 16 T cell receptor beta chains sequenced from one sample in a study of blood T cell repertoires in COVID-19. Using immunoSEQ multiplex PCR, the repertoire was profiled, and TCRdb retains in-frame clones only, with some absent. The sample shows 110,000 to 150,000 clones, over 75% of them seen only once. The sequenced sample was peripheral blood. The origin of the receptors is a human donor in a cohort sampled during active COVID-19.

The CDR3 coding sequence is TGCGCCAGCAGCCCAGGGACTAGCGGGAGAGGTGAGCAGTTCTTC. Its protein is CASSPGTSGRGEQFF. The V gene is TRBV5-1, the J gene TRBJ2-1; 14 bases are a match to TRBD2. The CDR3 is 15 residues long. In germline, CDR1 is SGHRS, CDR2 YFSETQ. Trimming cost V 4 bases and J 9 bases; bases outside gene matches: 6.

The CDR3 DNA is TGTGCCAGCAGCAAAGGGGCCGGGACAGGGGAGGACGAGCAGTACGTC. Translating it yields CASSKGAGTGEDEQYV. The V and J genes are TRBV21-1 and TRBJ2-7; TRBD1, as called in the table, went unchecked against the DNA. TRBV21-1 is a listed pseudogene. The CDR3 covers 16 residues.

This clone was seen once. This chain connects TRBV10-3 to TRBJ1-1; the match to TRBD1 covers 7 bases. Per germline, CDR1 ENHRY and CDR2 SYGVKD. The V segment lost 0 bases and the J segment 5 bases; nucleotides outside the gene matches: 6. The CDR3 covers 15 residues. The CDR3 coding sequence is TGTGCCATCAGTGAGTCCCCAGGGGGATATACTGAAGCTTTCTTT. Protein: CAISESPGGYTEAFF.

This chain joins TRBV15 and TRBJ1-2; D not resolved. CDR1 is LNHNV and CDR2 is YYDKDF in the germline V gene (reference sequence). The CDR3 has 14 amino acids. V was trimmed by 1 base and J by 6 bases, leaving 12 bases between them. CDR3: CATSRGRTGDGYTF. In nucleotides, the CDR3 is TGTGCCACCAGCAGAGGACGGACGGGAGATGGCTACACCTTC.

This clone was recorded once. The chain employs TRBV7-9 and TRBJ1-1; 7 bases align to TRBD1. With 1 base clipped from V and 4 bases from J, the junction kept 3 bases outside the gene matches. Germline CDR1 is SEHNR and CDR2 is FQNEAQ (reference sequence). The CDR3 covers 14 residues. The DNA of the CDR3 is TGTGCCAGCAGCTTAGAGGCAGGGGGCACTGAAGCTTTCTTT. The encoded protein is CASSLEAGGTEAFF.

In DNA form, the CDR3 reads TGTGCCAGCAGCTTAGGAGGAGGGGCCATGGATACGCAGTATTTT. Protein: CASSLGGGAMDTQYF. The chain recombines TRBV7-2 with TRBJ2-3; TRBD2 might be the D (6 bases). Germline V gene sequence: CDR1 SGHTA, CDR2 FQGNSA. The length of the CDR3 is 15 residues. V gave up 1 base and J gave up 6 bases, with 14 bases separating them.

The chain has TRBV9 and TRBJ1-5, with D maybe TRBD1 (6 bases). Germline V gene lookup returns CDR1 SGDLS and CDR2 YYNGEE. The CDR3 totals 13 residues. V was pared by 3 bases and J by 7 bases, with 11 bases between. The CDR3 DNA reads TGTGCCAGCAGCGAGGGGGGGCGACAGCCCCAGCATTTT. Protein: CASSEGGRQPQHF.

This clone is a singleton in its sample. The chain is built from TRBV11-2 and TRBJ2-4; 8 nucleotides match TRBD2. CDR3 length: 14 residues. V gave up 5 bases and J gave up 6 bases; unmatched junction bases: 6. The germline V gene encodes CDR1 SGHAT and CDR2 FQNNGV. This chain's CDR3 is CASSRGGPLNIQYF. CDR3 bases: TGTGCCAGCAGCCGCGGGGGGCCTTTAAACATTCAGTACTTC. Variable domain in full (rest from reference TRBV11-2 and TRBJ2-4): EAGVAQSPRYKIIEKRQSVAFWCNPISGHATLYWYQQILGQGPKLLIQFQNNGVVDDSQLPKDRFSAERLKGVDSTLKIQPAKLEDSAVYLCASSRGGPLNIQYFGAGTRLSVL.

This clone was observed once. The rearrangement uses TRBV19 and TRBJ1-2, with D perhaps TRBD1 (5 bases). This CDR3 spans 15 amino acids. Germline values: CDR1 LNHDA, CDR2 SQIVND (reference sequence). V lost 6 bases, J lost 2 bases, and 16 bases lay in between. CDR3 nucleotides: TGTGCCAGTAGAAGTCGTGGGGAGGGGAACTATGGCTACACCTTC. Protein sequence: CASRSRGEGNYGYTF.

The chain links TRBV23-1 to TRBJ1-4, with D possibly being TRBD1 (5 bases). TRBV23-1 is noted as an ORF with a role that remains uncertain. Trimming left V 2 bases short and J 0 bases short, with 31 bases between. This CDR3 is 23 amino acids long. The CDR3 here is CASSQGSQALPHAILATNEKLFF. CDR3 nucleotides: TGCGCCAGCAGTCAAGGTTCACAGGCGCTACCTCACGCGATCTTAGCAACTAATGAAAAACTGTTTTTT.

The chain links TRBV2 to TRBJ2-2; TRBD2 matches at 10 bases. J gave up 9 bases and V 7 bases, and 5 bases lay outside the gene matches. Germline V gene lookup returns CDR1 SNHLY and CDR2 FYNNEI. The CDR3 is 13 residues long. CDR3 bases: TGTGCCAGCACTAGCGGGGGCGGGCGGGAGCTGTTTTTT. Protein: CASTSGGGRELFF.

The CDR3 protein is CASSRASGNNEQFF. For the CDR3, the DNA is TGTGCCAGCTCCCGAGCTAGCGGGAACAATGAGCAGTTCTTC. This chain links TRBV11-2 with TRBJ2-1, with 9 nucleotides matching TRBD2. Germline CDR1 SGHAT, CDR2 FQNNGV. This CDR3 is built from 14 residues. V lost 8 bases and J lost 5; bases outside the gene matches: 7. The full variable domain, completed using reference TRBV11-2 and TRBJ2-1, is EAGVAQSPRYKIIEKRQSVAFWCNPISGHATLYWYQQILGQGPKLLIQFQNNGVVDDSQLPKDRFSAERLKGVDSTLKIQPAKLEDSAVYLCASSRASGNNEQFFGPGTRLTVL.

The chain carries TRBV5-4 and TRBJ1-1; D unresolved. V lost 6 bases, J lost 11 bases, and 23 bases lay in between. Germline-derived CDR1 and CDR2 are SGHNT and YYREEE (reference sequence). The CDR3 runs to 14 residues. CDR3 nucleotide sequence: TGTGCCAGCACCCGAGAGGGAATCCCATCCGGGGCTTTCTTT. Translation gives CASTREGIPSGAFF. Full variable domain (missing parts from reference TRBV5-4 and TRBJ1-1): ETGVTQSPTHLIKTRGQQVTLRCSSQSGHNTVSWYQQALGQGPQFIFQYYREEENGRGNFPPRFSGLQFPNYSSELNVNALELDDSALYLCASTREGIPSGAFFGQGTRLTVV.

The rearrangement links TRBV2 to TRBJ1-1, with D hard to call. There are 13 residues in the CDR3. CDR1 SNHLY and CDR2 FYNNEI come from the germline V gene. V lost 4 bases, J lost 1 base, and 7 bases lay in between. CDR3 coding DNA: TGTGCCAGCAGTGGGCAACCGAACACTGAAGCTTTCTTT. It encodes CASSGQPNTEAFF.

In its sample, this clone was seen once. V and J are TRBV28 and TRBJ2-7; D perhaps matches TRBD2 (6 bases). CDR3 length: 14 amino acids. Trimming removed 10 bases at V and 2 bases at J, with 18 bases between. The germline V gene encodes CDR1 MDHEN and CDR2 SYDVKM. The CDR3 protein is CAKNPRDWTYEQYV. The DNA of the CDR3 is TGTGCCAAGAACCCCCGGGACTGGACCTACGAGCAGTACGTC.

CDR3 bases: TGTGCCAGCAGCTGGGACAGGAGAACCGGGGAGCTGTTTTTT. Protein product: CASSWDRRTGELFF. The chain has TRBV7-9 and TRBJ2-2; 8 positions match TRBD1. The CDR3 spans 14 residues. Germline trimming cut 4 bases from V and 5 bases from J; bases unmatched to any gene: 3. Germline-derived CDR1 and CDR2 are SEHNR and FQNEAQ (reference sequence).